The subject of this entry is one T cell receptor (beta chain). Data came from immunoSEQ multiplex PCR; TCRdb stores just in-frame clones and leaves some out. The data hold some 70,000 clones, with 75% to 90% observed a single time. This entry is derived from a study of blood T cell repertoires in COVID-19. Sequenced: peripheral blood. This TCR came from a man aged 25-45 years with acute or convalescent COVID-19.

The CDR3 bases are TGTGCCAGCAGCTGGTTTGAGACACTGAACACCGGGGAGCTGTTTTTT. Protein sequence: CASSWFETLNTGELFF. V is TRBV5-4 and J is TRBJ2-2; D not certain. V lost 3 bases and J lost 1, with 13 bases in between. This CDR3 is built from 16 residues. In germline, CDR1 is SGHNT, CDR2 YYREEE (reference sequence).